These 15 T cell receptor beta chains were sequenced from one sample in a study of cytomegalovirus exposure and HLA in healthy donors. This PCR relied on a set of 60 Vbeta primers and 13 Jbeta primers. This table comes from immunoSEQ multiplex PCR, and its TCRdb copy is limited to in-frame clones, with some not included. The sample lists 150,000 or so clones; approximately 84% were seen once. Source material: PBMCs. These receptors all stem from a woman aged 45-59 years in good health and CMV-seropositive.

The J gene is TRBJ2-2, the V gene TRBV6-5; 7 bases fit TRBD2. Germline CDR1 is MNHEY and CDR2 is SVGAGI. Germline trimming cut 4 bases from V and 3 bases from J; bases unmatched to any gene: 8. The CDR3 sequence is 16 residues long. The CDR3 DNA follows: TGTGCCAGCAGTTTGGAGCGGGGCTTCGACACCGGGGAGCTGTTTTTT. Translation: CASSLERGFDTGELFF.

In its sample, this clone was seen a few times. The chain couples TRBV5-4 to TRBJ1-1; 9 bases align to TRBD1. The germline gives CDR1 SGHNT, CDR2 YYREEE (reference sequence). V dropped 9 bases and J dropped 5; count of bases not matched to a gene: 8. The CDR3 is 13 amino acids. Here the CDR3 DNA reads TGTGCCACCCTTGCCGGGACAGGGACTGAAGCTTTCTTT. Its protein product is CATLAGTGTEAFF. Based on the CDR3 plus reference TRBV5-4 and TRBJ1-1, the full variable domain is ETGVTQSPTHLIKTRGQQVTLRCSSQSGHNTVSWYQQALGQGPQFIFQYYREEENGRGNFPPRFSGLQFPNYSSELNVNALELDDSALYLCATLAGTGTEAFFGQGTRLTVV.

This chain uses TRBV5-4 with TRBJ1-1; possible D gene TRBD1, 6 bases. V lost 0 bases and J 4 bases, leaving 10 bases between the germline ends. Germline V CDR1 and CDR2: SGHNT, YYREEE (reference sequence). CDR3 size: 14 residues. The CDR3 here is CASSLERGATEAFF. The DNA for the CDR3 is TGTGCCAGCAGCTTGGAACGGGGGGCCACTGAAGCTTTCTTT.

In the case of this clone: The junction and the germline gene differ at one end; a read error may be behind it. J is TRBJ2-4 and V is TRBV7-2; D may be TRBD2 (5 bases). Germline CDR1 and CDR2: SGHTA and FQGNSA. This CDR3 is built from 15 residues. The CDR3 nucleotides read TGTGCCAGCAGCTCCCAATGGGAGACCAAAAACAGTCAGTACTTC. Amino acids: CASSSQWETKNSQYF.

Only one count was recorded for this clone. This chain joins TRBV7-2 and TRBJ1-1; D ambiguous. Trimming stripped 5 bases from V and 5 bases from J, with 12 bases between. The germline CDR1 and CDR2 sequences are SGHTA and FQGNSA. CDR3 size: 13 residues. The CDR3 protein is CASSTESSTEAFF. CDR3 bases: TGTGCCAGCAGCACCGAGTCGAGTACTGAAGCTTTCTTT.

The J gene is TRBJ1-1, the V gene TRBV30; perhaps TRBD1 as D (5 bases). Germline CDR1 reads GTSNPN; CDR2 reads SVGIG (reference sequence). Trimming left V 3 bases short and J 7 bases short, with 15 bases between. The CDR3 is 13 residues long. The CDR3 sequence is CAWRRGASVEAFF. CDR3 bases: TGTGCCTGGAGAAGGGGTGCTTCCGTTGAAGCTTTCTTT. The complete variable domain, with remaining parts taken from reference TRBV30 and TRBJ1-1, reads SQTIHQWPATLVQPVGSPLSLECTVEGTSNPNLYWYRQAAGRGLQLLFYSVGIGQISSEVPQNLSASRPQDRQFILSSKKLLLSDSGFYLCAWRRGASVEAFFGQGTRLTVV.

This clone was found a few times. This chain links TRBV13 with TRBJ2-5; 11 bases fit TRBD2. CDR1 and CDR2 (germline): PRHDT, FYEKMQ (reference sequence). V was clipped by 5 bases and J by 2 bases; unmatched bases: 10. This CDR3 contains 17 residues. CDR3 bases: TGTGCCAGCAGCCCCTCCCCCCTAGCGGGAGGTCAAGAGACCCAGTACTTC. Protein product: CASSPSPLAGGQETQYF.

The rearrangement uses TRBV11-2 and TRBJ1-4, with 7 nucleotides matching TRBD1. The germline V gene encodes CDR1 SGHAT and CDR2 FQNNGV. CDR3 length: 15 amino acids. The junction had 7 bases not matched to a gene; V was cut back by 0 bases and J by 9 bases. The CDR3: CASSLETGIGQKLFF. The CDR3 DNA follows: TGTGCCAGCAGCTTAGAGACAGGGATCGGACAAAAACTGTTTTTT.

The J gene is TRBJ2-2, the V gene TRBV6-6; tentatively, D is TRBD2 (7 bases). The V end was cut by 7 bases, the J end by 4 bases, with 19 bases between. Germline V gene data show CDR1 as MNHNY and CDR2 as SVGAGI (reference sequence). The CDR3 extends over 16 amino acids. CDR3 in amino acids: CASNERRGGATGELFF. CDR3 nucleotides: TGTGCCAGCAACGAAAGAAGGGGGGGGGCCACCGGGGAGCTGTTTTTT.

CDR3 in amino acids: CASSLWGEDTEAFF. In DNA form, the CDR3 reads TGCGCCAGCAGCTTGTGGGGAGAAGACACTGAAGCTTTCTTT. The gene calls are TRBV5-1 and TRBJ1-1, with no clear D. The CDR3 is 14 residues long. Germline CDR1 is SGHRS and CDR2 is YFSETQ. The ends were cut back, 1 base at V and 3 bases at J, with 10 bases in the middle.

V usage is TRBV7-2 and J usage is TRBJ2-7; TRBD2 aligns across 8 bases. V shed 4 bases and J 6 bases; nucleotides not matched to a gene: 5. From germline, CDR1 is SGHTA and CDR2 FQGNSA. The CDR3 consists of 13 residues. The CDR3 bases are TGTGCCAGCAGCTACTCCCGGGGGGGCGAGCAGTACTTC. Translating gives CASSYSRGGEQYF.

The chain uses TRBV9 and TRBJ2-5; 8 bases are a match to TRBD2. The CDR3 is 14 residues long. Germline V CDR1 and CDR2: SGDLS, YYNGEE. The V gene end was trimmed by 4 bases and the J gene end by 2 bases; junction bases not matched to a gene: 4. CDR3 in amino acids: CASSPGGHQETQYF. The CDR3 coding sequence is TGTGCCAGCAGCCCGGGGGGGCATCAAGAGACCCAGTACTTC.

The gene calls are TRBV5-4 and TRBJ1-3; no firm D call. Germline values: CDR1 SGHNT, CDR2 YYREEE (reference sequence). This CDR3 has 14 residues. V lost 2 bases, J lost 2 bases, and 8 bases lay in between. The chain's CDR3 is CASSFTGTGNTIYF. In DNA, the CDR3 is TGTGCCAGCAGCTTTACGGGGACTGGAAACACCATATATTTT.

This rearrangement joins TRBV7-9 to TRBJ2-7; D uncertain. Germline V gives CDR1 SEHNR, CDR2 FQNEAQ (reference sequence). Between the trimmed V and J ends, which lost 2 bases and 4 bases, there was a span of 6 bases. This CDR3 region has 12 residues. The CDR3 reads CASSLTSYEQYF. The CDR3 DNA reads TGTGCCAGCAGCTTAACGAGTTACGAGCAGTACTTC.

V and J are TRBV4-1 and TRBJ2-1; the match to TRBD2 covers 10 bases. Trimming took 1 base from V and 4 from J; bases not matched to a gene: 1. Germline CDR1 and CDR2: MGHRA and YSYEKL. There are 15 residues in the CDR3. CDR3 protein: CASSQGTSGYNEQFF. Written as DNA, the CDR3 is TGCGCCAGCAGCCAAGGGACTAGCGGTTACAATGAGCAGTTCTTC.